This T cell receptor (beta chain) was observed in a study of CD8 T cells in ankylosing spondylitis. The germline CDR1 and CDR2 sequences are SQVTM and ANQGSEA. V was pared by 6 bases and J by 2 bases, with 19 bases between. The CDR3 has 16 residues. The study's findings and limits: Reactive arthritis synovial fluid and blood were previously reported to contain some motif variants.

TCRdb passed the 5' RACE reads through MiXCR, listing each CDR3 protein once. The sample includes 380,000 or so distinct CDR3 sequences, about 20% of them seen just once. As regards this clonotype: The antigen is unknown.

The receptor was isolated from a male donor with ankylosing spondylitis or in good health (not recorded which). This chain connects TRBV29-1 to TRBJ2-2, with TRBD1 as a possible D gene (7 bases). Specimen: blood, either unsorted or a sorted T cell fraction (not recorded which). The CDR3 coding sequence is TGCAGCGTGGGGACTTTGGGGACAGCTAACACCGGGGAGCTGTTTTTT. It translates to CSVGTLGTANTGELFF.